These 24 T cell receptor beta chains originate from one sample sequenced in a study of beta chain features in type 1 diabetes. Overall study findings and caveats: Shorter TCRB CDR3s, moderately but significantly so, marked every one of the four CD4+ subsets in Type 1 diabetes patients.

These TCRs are of unknown antigen specificity. Expressed TCRB transcripts were sequenced because the entire RNA isolate underwent reverse transcription. Assay: immunoSEQ multiplex PCR; the TCRdb copy retains only in-frame clones and omits some. The profile shows roughly 730,000 clones, roughly 13% of them singletons. Sequencing was carried out using naive CD4+ T cells from blood. The receptors were sampled from a young man with type 1 diabetes.

This clone was found a few times. This sequence joins TRBV18 and TRBJ2-7; TRBD1 aligns across 7 bases. CDR1 KGHSH and CDR2 LQKENI come from the germline V gene. The V and J ends lost 6 bases and 5 bases, in that order; junction bases with no gene match: 10. The CDR3 extends over 14 amino acids. The CDR3 is CASSDTGAYDEQYF. The CDR3, as DNA: TGTGCCAGCTCGGATACAGGGGCTTACGACGAGCAGTACTTC.

The table lists this clone with a few counts. Other nucleotide sequences from this sample produce the same CDR3. J is TRBJ2-5 and V is TRBV5-1; 10 bases map to TRBD2. Germline V gene data show CDR1 as SGHRS and CDR2 as YFSETQ. Trimming at V came to 4 bases and at J to 2 bases, leaving 8 bases not matched to a gene. CDR3 length equals 16 residues. DNA for the CDR3: TGCGCCAGCAGCAGCCCTAGCGGGGGCTCTCAAGAGACCCAGTACTTC. Amino acids: CASSSPSGGSQETQYF.

The chain combines TRBV6-1 with TRBJ2-1; D perhaps matches TRBD2 (5 bases). The CDR3 totals 15 residues. The V gene's germline CDR1 is MNHNS and CDR2 SASEGT. Trimming took off 4 bases at V and 0 bases at J, with 10 bases between the two ends. CDR3 protein: CASSVTGSSYNEQFF. Written as DNA, the CDR3 is TGTGCCAGCAGTGTCACGGGGAGCTCCTACAATGAGCAGTTCTTC.

The count of this clone is one. V is TRBV6-5 and J is TRBJ1-2; TRBD1 is a possible D gene (6 bases). This CDR3 contains 13 residues. Trimming removed 6 bases at V and 4 bases at J, with 12 bases between. The germline gives CDR1 MNHEY, CDR2 SVGAGI. The CDR3 region has the DNA TGTGCCAGCAGCCTAACAGGGATCTATGGCTACACCTTC. It translates to CASSLTGIYGYTF.

This clone showed up just a few times. The chain uses TRBV30 and TRBJ1-5; D is unresolved. Trimming stripped 3 bases from V and 4 bases from J, with 16 bases between. Germline-derived CDR1 and CDR2 are GTSNPN and SVGIG (reference sequence). This CDR3 contains 15 residues. The CDR3 here is CAWRPGTFGNQPQHF. CDR3 DNA: TGTGCCTGGAGGCCGGGAACCTTCGGGAATCAGCCCCAGCATTTT.

This clone was counted between two and nine times. V gene TRBV9 combines with J gene TRBJ1-5; 11 nucleotides line up with TRBD1. CDR1 and CDR2 from the germline V gene are SGDLS and YYNGEE. V lost 4 bases and J lost 0; bases outside the gene matches: 3. The CDR3 has 16 amino acids. CDR3 amino acids: CASSPGTGGSNQPQHF. CDR3 coding DNA: TGTGCCAGCAGCCCGGGGACAGGGGGTAGCAATCAGCCCCAGCATTTT. Drawing the rest from reference TRBV9 and TRBJ1-5, the complete variable domain is DSGVTQTPKHLITATGQRVTLRCSPRSGDLSVYWYQQSLDQGLQFLIQYYNGEERAKGNILERFSAQQFPDLHSELNLSSLELGDSALYFCASSPGTGGSNQPQHFGDGTRLSIL.

The genes are TRBV5-4 and TRBJ1-4; D is unclear. The CDR3 is made up of 14 amino acids. The ends were cut back, 1 base at V and 3 bases at J, with 7 bases in the middle. The V gene's germline CDR1 is SGHNT and CDR2 YYREEE (reference sequence). The DNA of the CDR3 is TGTGCCAGCAGCTTGTGGCAGGCTAATGAAAAACTGTTTTTT. Amino acid sequence: CASSLWQANEKLFF.

This chain connects TRBV5-1 to TRBJ2-3, with 9 bases that match TRBD1. CDR3 length: 16 amino acids. Germline V gene lookup returns CDR1 SGHRS and CDR2 YFSETQ. V lost 4 bases to trimming and J lost 0 bases; unmatched junction nucleotides: 6. The CDR3 DNA is TGCGCCAGCAGCGCGGGGACAGGGCATAGCACAGATACGCAGTATTTT. Encoded protein: CASSAGTGHSTDTQYF. The complete variable domain, with remaining parts taken from reference TRBV5-1 and TRBJ2-3, reads KAGVTQTPRYLIKTRGQQVTLSCSPISGHRSVSWYQQTPGQGLQFLFEYFSETQRNKGNFPGRFSGRQFSNSRSEMNVSTLELGDSALYLCASSAGTGHSTDTQYFGPGTRLTVL.

The chain links TRBV9 to TRBJ2-1; 10 bases agree with TRBD2. CDR3 size: 15 residues. The J segment lost 7 bases and the V segment lost 5 bases, leaving 9 bases of the junction unmatched. Germline V lookup: CDR1 SGDLS, CDR2 YYNGEE. CDR3 nucleotide sequence: TGTGCCAGCAGAGCCAGCGGGGGGGCCACGAATGAGCAGTTCTTC. Residues: CASRASGGATNEQFF.

This chain connects TRBV4-1 to TRBJ1-5, with unresolved D. The length of the CDR3 is 15 residues. CDR1 and CDR2 from the germline V gene are MGHRA and YSYEKL. V gave up 0 bases and J gave up 6 bases, with 12 bases separating them. The DNA for the CDR3 is TGCGCCAGCAGCCAAGAAGGGCAGTCCGCTCAGCCCCAGCATTTT. Residues: CASSQEGQSAQPQHF.

This clone was found a few times. V and J are TRBV29-1 and TRBJ2-1, with TRBD2 identical over 13 bases. In germline, CDR1 is SQVTM, CDR2 ANQGSEA. Germline trimming cut 7 bases from V and 5 bases from J; bases unmatched to any gene: 5. The CDR3 has 14 amino acids. Here the CDR3 reads CSGTSGGADNEQFF. Written as DNA, the CDR3 is TGCAGCGGAACTAGCGGGGGGGCGGACAATGAGCAGTTCTTC.

The J gene is TRBJ2-7, the V gene TRBV15; D not certain. V was pared by 1 base and J by 5 bases, with 15 bases between. The CDR3 sequence is 15 residues long. Germline CDR1 is LNHNV and CDR2 is YYDKDF (reference sequence). CDR3 sequence: CATSRGAVHSDEQYF. In DNA, the CDR3 is TGTGCCACCAGCAGAGGGGCCGTGCATTCGGACGAGCAGTACTTC.

Regarding this clone: Distinct nucleotide sequences in the sample also encode this CDR3. The chain recombines TRBV30 with TRBJ1-5; tentative D call: TRBD1 (5 bases). Germline CDR1 GTSNPN, CDR2 SVGIG (reference sequence). V lost 3 bases to trimming and J lost 1 base, with 7 bases between them. The CDR3 runs 13 residues. The DNA for the CDR3 is TGTGCCTGGAGCAGGGACAGCAATCAGCCCCAGCATTTT. Amino acids: CAWSRDSNQPQHF.

The genes are TRBV28 and TRBJ2-3, with D uncertain. V was shortened by 2 bases and J by 8 bases, with 11 bases between the two germline ends. In germline, CDR1 is MDHEN, CDR2 SYDVKM. This CDR3 region has 13 residues. The CDR3 sequence is CASSLGRPGTQYF. Written as DNA, the CDR3 is TGTGCCAGCAGTTTAGGGCGACCGGGTACGCAGTATTTT.

CDR3 in DNA: TGCAGCGCAATGGGACAGACGAACACTGAAGCTTTCTTT. It yields the protein CSAMGQTNTEAFF. This chain connects TRBV29-1 to TRBJ1-1, with 7 positions matching TRBD1. The CDR3 has 13 residues. Looked up from germline, CDR1 is SQVTM and CDR2 is ANQGSEA. V was pared by 7 bases and J by 1 base, with 6 bases of the junction left unmatched.

This clone was observed a handful of times. The junction departs from the called germline gene at one end, perhaps through a read error. This sequence joins TRBV2 and TRBJ1-4; 8 bases are a match to TRBD1. The CDR3 spans 12 residues. In germline, CDR1 is SNHLY, CDR2 FYNNEI. This chain's CDR3 is CASSSQGAFPRF. For the CDR3, the DNA is TGTGCCAGCAGCAGCCAGGGGGCTTTTCCTCGTTTT. The complete variable domain, with remaining parts taken from reference TRBV2 and TRBJ1-4, reads EPEVTQTPSHQVTQMGQEVILRCVPISNHLYFYWYRQILGQKVEFLVSFYNNEISEKSEIFDDQFSVERPDGSNFTLKIRSTKLEDSAMYFCASSSQGAFPRFGSGTQLSVL.

The chain employs TRBV13 and TRBJ2-1; D perhaps matches TRBD1 (6 bases). The CDR3 is 18 amino acids. Germline CDR1 reads PRHDT; CDR2 reads FYEKMQ (reference sequence). The ends were cut back, 5 bases at V and 0 bases at J, with 20 bases in the middle. In DNA form, the CDR3 reads TGTGCCAGCAGCCCGGGACACCTCAAAATTTCCTCCTACAATGAGCAGTTCTTC. It specifies CASSPGHLKISSYNEQFF.

The chain is built from TRBV6-5 and TRBJ2-7; 12 bases match TRBD2. The CDR3 is 15 amino acids. Trimming cost V 5 bases and J 7 bases; bases outside gene matches: 9. Germline CDR1 reads MNHEY; CDR2 reads SVGAGI. Here the CDR3 DNA reads TGTGCCAGCAGTCGGCGACTAGCGGGGGAGGAGGAGCAGTACTTC. Its protein is CASSRRLAGEEEQYF.

This clone was counted a few times. The chain links TRBV28 to TRBJ2-7; D unclear. Trimming removed 6 bases from V and 5 bases from J, with 11 bases in between. This CDR3 is 12 amino acids long. CDR1 and CDR2 (germline): MDHEN, SYDVKM. As DNA, the CDR3 is TGTGCCAGCAGCCTCCCCGGTGACGAGCAGTACTTC. Amino acids: CASSLPGDEQYF.

This chain links TRBV28 with TRBJ2-7, with D perhaps TRBD1 or TRBD2 (6 bases each). Germline V gene sequence: CDR1 MDHEN, CDR2 SYDVKM. CDR3 length equals 14 residues. Trimming took off 7 bases at V and 0 bases at J, with 13 bases between the two ends. CDR3 coding DNA: TGTGCCAGCAAGACAGGAGGGAGCTCCTACGAGCAGTACTTC. It codes for CASKTGGSSYEQYF.

The chain's CDR3 is CASSPLPGTGILNEQFF. CDR3 DNA sequence: TGTGCCAGTAGTCCACTCCCCGGGACAGGGATCTTAAATGAGCAGTTCTTC. The chain links TRBV19 to TRBJ2-1; TRBD1 matches 9 bases. CDR3 size: 17 residues. With V trimmed by 5 bases and J by 7 bases, 15 bases remained unmatched. Looked up from germline, CDR1 is LNHDA and CDR2 is SQIVND (reference sequence).

This clone has more than one count but fewer than ten. The chain uses TRBV5-8 and TRBJ1-3; possibly TRBD1 for D (6 bases). Looked up from germline, CDR1 is SGHTS and CDR2 is YDEGEE. The CDR3 runs 19 residues. V was shortened by 4 bases and J by 4 bases, with 27 bases between the two germline ends. CDR3 DNA: TGTGCCAGCAGCCACAATCCACTTACAGGGCGTTATGCCGGAAACACCATATATTTT. It is translated as CASSHNPLTGRYAGNTIYF.

There are a few counts of this clone. J is TRBJ2-3 and V is TRBV2; no reliable D call. Between the trimmed V and J ends, which lost 2 bases and 3 bases, there was a span of 9 bases. The CDR3 length is 14 residues. Germline lookup yields CDR1 SNHLY and CDR2 FYNNEI. The CDR3 protein is CASSEPIGTDTQYF. The CDR3 nucleotides are TGTGCCAGCAGTGAACCTATAGGGACAGATACGCAGTATTTT.

This chain connects TRBV27 to TRBJ2-3, with D possibly being TRBD2 (7 bases). The CDR3 is made up of 15 amino acids. Germline V CDR1 and CDR2: MNHEY, SMNVEV (reference sequence). Between the trimmed V and J ends, which lost 4 bases and 1 base, there was a span of 12 bases. DNA of the CDR3: TGTGCCAGCAGTTCCCGCGGGGGCGGCACAGATACGCAGTATTTT. Protein sequence: CASSSRGGGTDTQYF.